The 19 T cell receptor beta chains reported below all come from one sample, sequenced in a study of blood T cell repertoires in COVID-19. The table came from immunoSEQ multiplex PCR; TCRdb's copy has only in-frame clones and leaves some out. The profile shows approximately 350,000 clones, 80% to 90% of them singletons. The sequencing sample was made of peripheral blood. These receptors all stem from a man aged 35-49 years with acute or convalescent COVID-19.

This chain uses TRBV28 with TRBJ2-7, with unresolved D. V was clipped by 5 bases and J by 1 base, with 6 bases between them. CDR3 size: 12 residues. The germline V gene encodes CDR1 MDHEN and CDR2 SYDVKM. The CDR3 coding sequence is TGTGCCAGCAGTATGACTTCCTACGAGCAGTACTTC. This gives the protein CASSMTSYEQYF.

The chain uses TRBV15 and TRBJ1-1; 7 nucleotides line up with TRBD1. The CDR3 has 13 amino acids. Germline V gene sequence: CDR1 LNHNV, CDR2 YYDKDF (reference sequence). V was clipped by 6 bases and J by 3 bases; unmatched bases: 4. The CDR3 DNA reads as TGTGCCACCAGTCTAGACAGGGACACTGAAGCTTTCTTT. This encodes CATSLDRDTEAFF.

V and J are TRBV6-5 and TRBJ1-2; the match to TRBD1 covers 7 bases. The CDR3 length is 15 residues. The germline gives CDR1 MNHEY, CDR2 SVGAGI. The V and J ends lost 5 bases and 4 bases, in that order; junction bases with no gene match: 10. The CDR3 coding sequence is TGTGCCAGCAGTCGTCACCGGGACAGTGGCTATGGCTACACCTTC. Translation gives CASSRHRDSGYGYTF.

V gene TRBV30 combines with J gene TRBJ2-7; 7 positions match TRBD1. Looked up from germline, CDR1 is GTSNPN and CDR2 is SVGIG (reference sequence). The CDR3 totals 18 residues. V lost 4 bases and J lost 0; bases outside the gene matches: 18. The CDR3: CAWKPQGIGGLSSYEQYF. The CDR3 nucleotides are TGTGCCTGGAAACCACAGGGAATAGGGGGCCTTAGCTCCTACGAGCAGTACTTC.

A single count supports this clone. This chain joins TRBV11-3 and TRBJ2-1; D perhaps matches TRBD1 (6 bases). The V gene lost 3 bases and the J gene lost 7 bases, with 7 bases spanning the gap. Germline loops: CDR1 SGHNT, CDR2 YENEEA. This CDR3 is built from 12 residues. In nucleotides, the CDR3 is TGTGCCAGCAGCTTCCAGGGGAATGAGCAGTTCTTC. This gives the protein CASSFQGNEQFF. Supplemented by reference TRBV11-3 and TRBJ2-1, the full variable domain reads EAGVVQSPRYKIIEKKQPVAFWCNPISGHNTLYWYLQNLGQGPELLIRYENEEAVDDSQLPKDRFSAERLKGVDSTLKIQPAELGDSAVYLCASSFQGNEQFFGPGTRLTVL.

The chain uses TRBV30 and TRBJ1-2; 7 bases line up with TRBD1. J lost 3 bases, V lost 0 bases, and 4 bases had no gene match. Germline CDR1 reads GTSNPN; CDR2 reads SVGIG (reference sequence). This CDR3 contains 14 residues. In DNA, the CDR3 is TGTGCCTGGAGTGTAACAGGGGTGGACTATGGCTACACCTTC. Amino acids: CAWSVTGVDYGYTF.

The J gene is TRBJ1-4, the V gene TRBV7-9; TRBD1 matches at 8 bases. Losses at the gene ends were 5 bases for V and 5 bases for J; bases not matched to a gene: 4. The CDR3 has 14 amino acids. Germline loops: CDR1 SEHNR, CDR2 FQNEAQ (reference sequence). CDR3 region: CASSPRTGNEKLFF. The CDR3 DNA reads TGTGCCAGCAGCCCTAGGACAGGGAATGAAAAACTGTTTTTT.

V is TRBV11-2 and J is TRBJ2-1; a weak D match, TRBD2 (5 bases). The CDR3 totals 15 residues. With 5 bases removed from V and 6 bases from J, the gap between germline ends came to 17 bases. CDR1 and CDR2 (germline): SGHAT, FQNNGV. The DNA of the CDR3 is TGTGCCAGCAGCGCGGGTCCTAGCACAGCCAATGAGCAGTTCTTC. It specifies CASSAGPSTANEQFF.

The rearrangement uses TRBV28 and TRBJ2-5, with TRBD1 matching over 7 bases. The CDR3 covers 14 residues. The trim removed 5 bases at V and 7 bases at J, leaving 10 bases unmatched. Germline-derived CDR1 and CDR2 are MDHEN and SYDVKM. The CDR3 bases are TGTGCCAGCAGTACCCTGGACAGGTCGGTGACCCAGTACTTC. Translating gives CASSTLDRSVTQYF.

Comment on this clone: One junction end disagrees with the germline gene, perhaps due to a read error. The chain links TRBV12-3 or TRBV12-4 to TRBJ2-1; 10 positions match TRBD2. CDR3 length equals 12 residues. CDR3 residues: CASSLAGAGQFF. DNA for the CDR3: TGTGCCAGCAGTCTAGCGGGGGCTGGGCAGTTCTTC.

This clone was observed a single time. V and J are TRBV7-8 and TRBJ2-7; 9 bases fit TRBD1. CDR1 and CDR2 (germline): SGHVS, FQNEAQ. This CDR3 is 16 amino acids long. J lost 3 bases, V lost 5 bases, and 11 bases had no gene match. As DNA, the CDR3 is TGTGCCAGCAGCCCACCGGCCGGGACAGGGATCTACGAGCAGTACTTC. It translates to CASSPPAGTGIYEQYF.

The CDR3 bases are TGTGCCAGCAGCCGCACTCAAGCCGGGGAGCTGTTTTTT. Protein sequence: CASSRTQAGELFF. The chain couples TRBV28 to TRBJ2-2, with no clear D. Trimming removed 6 bases at V and 6 bases at J, with 11 bases between. Germline loops: CDR1 MDHEN, CDR2 SYDVKM. The CDR3 spans 13 residues.

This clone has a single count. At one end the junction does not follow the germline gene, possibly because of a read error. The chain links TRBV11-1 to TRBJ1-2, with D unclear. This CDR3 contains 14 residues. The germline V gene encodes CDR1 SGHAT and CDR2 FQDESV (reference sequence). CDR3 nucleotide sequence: TGTGCCAGCAGCTTATTCCTGAGGGAGGCCTCTCCCGTATTC. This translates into CASSLFLREASPVF.

The CDR3, as DNA: TGTGCCAGCAGCTTGGCGACATCGGGCACAGATACGCAGTATTTT. This sequence encodes CASSLATSGTDTQYF. The gene calls are TRBV7-2 and TRBJ2-3; D ambiguous. CDR1 and CDR2 from the germline V gene are SGHTA and FQGNSA. This CDR3 spans 15 amino acids. V lost 3 bases and J lost 1, with 11 bases in between.

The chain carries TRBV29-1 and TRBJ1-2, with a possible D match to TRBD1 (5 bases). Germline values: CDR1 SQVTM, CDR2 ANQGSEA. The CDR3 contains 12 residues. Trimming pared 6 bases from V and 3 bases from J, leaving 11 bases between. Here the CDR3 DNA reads TGCAGCGTCCACCCGGGGGACTATGGCTACACCTTC. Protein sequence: CSVHPGDYGYTF.

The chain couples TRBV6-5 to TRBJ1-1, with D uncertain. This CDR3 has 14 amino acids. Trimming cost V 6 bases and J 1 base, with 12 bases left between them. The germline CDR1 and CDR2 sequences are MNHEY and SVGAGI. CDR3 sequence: CASSLTFKNTEAFF. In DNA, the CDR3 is TGTGCCAGCAGCCTGACATTCAAGAACACTGAAGCTTTCTTT.

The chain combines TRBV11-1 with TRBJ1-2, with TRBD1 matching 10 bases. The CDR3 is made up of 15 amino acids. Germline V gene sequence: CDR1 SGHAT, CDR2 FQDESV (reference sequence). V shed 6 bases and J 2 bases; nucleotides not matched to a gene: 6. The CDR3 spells CASRGGQGPNYGYTF. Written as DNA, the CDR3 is TGTGCCAGCAGAGGGGGACAGGGGCCCAACTATGGCTACACCTTC.

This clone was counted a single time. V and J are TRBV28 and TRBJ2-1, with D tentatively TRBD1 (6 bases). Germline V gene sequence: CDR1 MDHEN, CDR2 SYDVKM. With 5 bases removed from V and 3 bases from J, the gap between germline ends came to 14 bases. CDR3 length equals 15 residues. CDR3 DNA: TGTGCCAGCAGTCTAGACCCGACAGGCTACAATGAGCAGTTCTTC. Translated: CASSLDPTGYNEQFF.

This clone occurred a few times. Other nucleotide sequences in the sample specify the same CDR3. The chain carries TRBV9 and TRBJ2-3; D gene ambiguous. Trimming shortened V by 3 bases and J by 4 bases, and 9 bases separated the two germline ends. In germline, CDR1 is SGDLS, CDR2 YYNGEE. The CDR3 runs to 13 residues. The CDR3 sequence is CASSAQVADTQYF. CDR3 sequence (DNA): TGTGCCAGCAGCGCCCAGGTCGCAGATACGCAGTATTTT.